The 20 T cell receptor beta chains listed next were all sequenced from one sample in a study of PD-1 blockade in classical Hodgkin lymphoma. Every patient experienced relapse after autologous stem cell transplantation, and brentuximab vedotin exposure varied. Magnetic negative selection was used to purify CD4+ T cells from thawed PBMCs. Profiled with immunoSEQ multiplex PCR; TCRdb holds only in-frame clones, not every one. The data show approximately 6,300 clones, 78% seen once. The sequencing here drew on CD4+ T cells from blood, taken at baseline. All receptors come from a human donor with classical Hodgkin lymphoma.

The sample holds a few counts of this clone. The chain combines TRBV30 with TRBJ1-3; D unclear. Deletions cut 0 bases from V and 0 bases from J, with 9 bases between. Germline CDR1 and CDR2: GTSNPN and SVGIG (reference sequence). The CDR3 sequence is 15 residues long. In nucleotides, the CDR3 is TGTGCCTGGAGTGTACCAGGCCTCTCTGGAAACACCATATATTTT. Protein product: CAWSVPGLSGNTIYF. Combining the CDR3 with reference TRBV30 and TRBJ1-3 gives the whole variable domain SQTIHQWPATLVQPVGSPLSLECTVEGTSNPNLYWYRQAAGRGLQLLFYSVGIGQISSEVPQNLSASRPQDRQFILSSKKLLLSDSGFYLCAWSVPGLSGNTIYFGEGSWLTVV.

This clone was counted only a few times. The chain uses TRBV19 and TRBJ1-5; weak D call: TRBD1 (5 bases). The CDR3 is 15 residues long. Germline values: CDR1 LNHDA, CDR2 SQIVND (reference sequence). Trimming removed 1 base from V and 0 bases from J, with 7 bases in between. The CDR3 is CASSIGQHSNQPQHF. The CDR3 region has the DNA TGTGCCAGTAGTATAGGACAGCATAGCAATCAGCCCCAGCATTTT. Looking up the rest from reference TRBV19 and TRBJ1-5 gives the full variable domain: DGGITQSPKYLFRKEGQNVTLSCEQNLNHDAMYWYRQDPGQGLRLIYYSQIVNDFQKGDIAEGYSVSREKKESFPLTVTSAQKNPTAFYLCASSIGQHSNQPQHFGDGTRLSIL.

On this clone itself: This CDR3 is also generated by other DNA sequences in the sample. V gene TRBV28 combines with J gene TRBJ1-2; D is perhaps TRBD1 (5 bases). The germline V gene has CDR1 MDHEN and CDR2 SYDVKM. The V end was cut by 5 bases, the J end by 5 bases, with 9 bases between. This CDR3 is built from 12 residues. CDR3 region: CASSPRVYGYTF. CDR3 DNA sequence: TGTGCCAGCAGTCCCAGGGTTTATGGCTACACCTTC.

This sequence joins TRBV6-5 and TRBJ2-7; D possibly matches TRBD1 or TRBD2 (6 bases each). There are 11 residues in the CDR3. The ends were cut back, 10 bases at V and 4 bases at J, with 11 bases in the middle. Germline V gene sequence: CDR1 MNHEY, CDR2 SVGAGI. Written as DNA, the CDR3 is TGTGCCACGACGGGGGCTTACGAGCAGTACTTC. Residues: CATTGAYEQYF.

The rearrangement joins TRBV2 to TRBJ1-2; maybe TRBD1 (5 bases). The V and J ends lost 2 bases and 1 base respectively, with 14 bases between them. Germline lookup yields CDR1 SNHLY and CDR2 FYNNEI. The CDR3 has 16 residues. CDR3 nucleotides: TGTGCCAGCAGTGAAAGGGGACGGGGTTATAACTATGGCTACACCTTC. Protein product: CASSERGRGYNYGYTF. Together with reference TRBV2 and TRBJ1-2, the CDR3 gives the full variable domain: EPEVTQTPSHQVTQMGQEVILRCVPISNHLYFYWYRQILGQKVEFLVSFYNNEISEKSEIFDDQFSVERPDGSNFTLKIRSTKLEDSAMYFCASSERGRGYNYGYTFGSGTRLTVV.

The chain recombines TRBV6-5 with TRBJ1-5; unclear D gene. Trimming cost V 6 bases and J 6 bases, with 18 bases left between them. The CDR3 length is 15 residues. Germline V CDR1 and CDR2: MNHEY, SVGAGI. The CDR3 coding sequence is TGTGCCAGCAGAGGTCCAGAGAGTGGAGGTCAGCCCCAGCATTTT. Encoded protein: CASRGPESGGQPQHF.

The V gene is TRBV6-1, the J gene TRBJ1-2; no clear D. Trimming took off 0 bases at V and 5 bases at J, with 16 bases between the two ends. This CDR3 is 16 amino acids long. CDR1 and CDR2 from the germline V gene are MNHNS and SASEGT. As DNA, the CDR3 is TGTGCCAGCAGTGAAGCGCTTCGTGGAGGGAGATATGGCTACACCTTC. Amino acid sequence: CASSEALRGGRYGYTF.

This chain joins TRBV28 and TRBJ2-7; 9 bases align to TRBD1. V lost 9 bases, J lost 2 bases, and 11 bases stayed unmatched. CDR3 length: 15 amino acids. The V gene's germline CDR1 is MDHEN and CDR2 SYDVKM. Written as DNA, the CDR3 is TGTGCCAGTAACACCCGGGACAGGGCGGCCTACGAGCAGTACTTC. Translated, it gives CASNTRDRAAYEQYF.

The chain combines TRBV27 with TRBJ1-5; the match to TRBD1 covers 8 bases. CDR1 and CDR2 from the germline V gene are MNHEY and SMNVEV (reference sequence). V was clipped by 7 bases and J by 2 bases; unmatched bases: 7. The length of the CDR3 is 15 residues. The CDR3 DNA follows: TGTGCCAGCAAGGCAGGGGGCGCCGGCAATCAGCCCCAGCATTTT. It yields the protein CASKAGGAGNQPQHF.

The V gene is TRBV5-1, the J gene TRBJ2-5; 7 positions match TRBD1. CDR1 and CDR2 (germline): SGHRS, YFSETQ. The V and J ends lost 2 bases and 2 bases, in that order; junction bases with no gene match: 6. The CDR3 sequence is 15 residues long. The CDR3 reads CASSFLGQTQETQYF. The CDR3 coding sequence is TGCGCCAGCAGCTTCCTGGGACAGACACAAGAGACCCAGTACTTC.

The chain employs TRBV7-3 and TRBJ2-3, with 7 bases matching TRBD1. The CDR3 sequence is 16 residues long. The ends lost 0 bases at V and 2 bases at J; junction bases unmatched: 5. Germline V gives CDR1 SGHTA, CDR2 FQGTGA. CDR3 in amino acids: CASSLTGGSDTDTQYF. As DNA, the CDR3 is TGTGCCAGCAGCTTAACAGGGGGCTCGGACACAGATACGCAGTATTTT.

The V and J genes are TRBV7-9 and TRBJ1-1; D unclear. CDR1 is SEHNR and CDR2 is FQNEAQ in the germline V gene (reference sequence). Trimming removed 1 base from V and 4 bases from J, with 4 bases in between. The CDR3 contains 12 residues. The CDR3 loop is CASSLGFTEAFF. Here the CDR3 DNA reads TGTGCCAGCAGCTTAGGGTTCACTGAAGCTTTCTTT.

Only one count was recorded for this clone. The chain links TRBV28 to TRBJ2-7; 10 bases align to TRBD1. This CDR3 is 13 amino acids long. Losses at the gene ends were 8 bases for V and 5 bases for J; bases not matched to a gene: 6. The germline V gene encodes CDR1 MDHEN and CDR2 SYDVKM. This CDR3 reads CASEGQGIHEQYF. CDR3 coding DNA: TGTGCCAGCGAGGGACAGGGGATCCACGAGCAGTACTTC.

V usage is TRBV5-5 and J usage is TRBJ2-1, with TRBD2 identical over 7 bases. The length of the CDR3 is 13 residues. V gave up 2 bases and J gave up 12 bases; unmatched junction bases: 8. Germline V gene sequence: CDR1 SGHKS, CDR2 YYEKEE (reference sequence). The CDR3 protein is CASSFAGGEGQFF. CDR3 nucleotides: TGTGCCAGCAGCTTCGCCGGCGGGGAGGGGCAGTTCTTC.

CDR3 sequence: CATSRASETQYF. CDR3 DNA: TGTGCCACCAGCAGAGCGAGCGAGACCCAGTACTTC. This sequence joins TRBV15 and TRBJ2-5; D not resolved. Germline values: CDR1 LNHNV, CDR2 YYDKDF (reference sequence). V gave up 1 base and J gave up 5 bases, with 5 bases separating them. The CDR3 is made up of 12 amino acids.

Only a few counts were recorded for this clone. CDR3 in DNA: TGTGCCAGCAGCTTGGAGGCAGCCCGCGGGACAGATAATTCACCCCTCCACTTT. Encoded protein: CASSLEAARGTDNSPLHF. The chain joins TRBV5-5 to TRBJ1-6; 7 nucleotides align to TRBD1. The CDR3 runs 18 residues. Germline CDR1 SGHKS, CDR2 YYEKEE (reference sequence). V shed 0 bases, J shed 5 bases, and the junction held 11 bases outside the gene matches.

The chain has TRBV4-2 and TRBJ1-2; D is possibly TRBD1 (6 bases). Germline V gives CDR1 LGHNA, CDR2 YNFKEQ. V was trimmed by 1 base and J by 5 bases, leaving 11 bases between them. This CDR3 region has 14 residues. The CDR3 coding sequence is TGTGCCAGCAGCCAAGGGACAGACACATATGGCTACACCTTC. This gives the protein CASSQGTDTYGYTF.

The chain joins TRBV28 to TRBJ1-2; TRBD1 is a possible D gene (5 bases). V was cut by 6 bases and J by 4 bases, with 9 bases left in between. The CDR3 totals 12 residues. The germline V gene has CDR1 MDHEN and CDR2 SYDVKM. As DNA, the CDR3 is TGTGCCAGCAGCCCCAGGGCCTATGGCTACACCTTC. Encoded protein: CASSPRAYGYTF.

The chain recombines TRBV7-9 with TRBJ2-3, with a weak D call TRBD2 (5 bases). Germline assignment: CDR1 SEHNR and CDR2 FQNEAQ (reference sequence). This CDR3 region has 15 residues. The V gene lost 5 bases and the J gene lost 0 bases, with 12 bases spanning the gap. CDR3 in DNA: TGTGCCAGCAGCAAGGGCGGGTCTAGCACAGATACGCAGTATTTT. Its protein is CASSKGGSSTDTQYF.

The chain carries TRBV4-3 and TRBJ1-2; no firm D call. Germline V lookup: CDR1 LGHNA, CDR2 YSLEER. The V gene lost 3 bases and the J gene lost 8 bases, with 10 bases spanning the gap. The CDR3 has 12 residues. Written as DNA, the CDR3 is TGCGCCAGCAGCCACAGAAGTGGCGGCTACACCTTC. Its translation: CASSHRSGGYTF.